A selection of T cell receptor beta chains follows, all from one sample in a study of T cell responses to AZD1222 COVID-19 vaccine. Measured with immunoSEQ multiplex PCR; TCRdb has only the in-frame clones, and not every one. Altogether approximately 270,000 clones are present, roughly 93% being singletons, with the ten largest covering around 0.57%. The sequences come from peripheral blood, collected 28 days after the second AZD1222 dose. These receptor sequences come from an adult who received the AZD1222 COVID-19 vaccine. The CDR3 runs from the conserved cysteine through the conserved F or W. The D gene is left open where the match is weak. Clone size is shown for a subset of rows, as once, few, many or a class of expanded clone.

cdr3_nt cdr3_aa d_call clone_size j_call v_call
TGTGCCAGCAGCTACCTTCGGACAGAGACCCAGTACTTC CASSYLRTETQYF NA NA TRBJ2-5 TRBV6-6
TGTGCCAGCAGTTTGGGGGGAGGTGCAGACTATGAAAAACTGTTTTTT CASSLGGGADYEKLFF NA once TRBJ1-4 TRBV28
TGTGCCAGCACTCGAGCGGGACAGGGACTCGGATCACCCCTCCACTTT CASTRAGQGLGSPLHF TRBD1 NA TRBJ1-6 TRBV2
TGTGCCAGCTCACCACAGACAGGAATTGGCTATGGCTACACCTTC CASSPQTGIGYGYTF NA NA TRBJ1-2 TRBV18
TGTGCCAGCAGCCGTACCCAGCGGGGTGGGAACACCGGGGAGCTGTTTTTT CASSRTQRGGNTGELFF TRBD2 NA TRBJ2-2 TRBV4-2
TGTGCCAGCAGCCAAACGGCTGGAAACACCATATATTTT CASSQTAGNTIYF NA NA TRBJ1-3 TRBV3-1/TRBV3-2
TGTGCCAGCAGCCCTAGGCGACTAGCGGGAGGATATAGCTACAATGAGCAGTTCTTC CASSPRRLAGGYSYNEQFF TRBD2 NA TRBJ2-1 TRBV7-9
TGTGCCAGCAGCCCCGTACCGAGTGAGCAGTTCTTC CASSPVPSEQFF NA NA TRBJ2-1 TRBV13
TGTGCCAGCAGCGTAGTTGGTAGCGGGGATACAGATACGCAGTATTTT CASSVVGSGDTDTQYF TRBD2 NA TRBJ2-3 TRBV9
TGTGCCAGCGGACCGACATACACGAGATACGAGCAGTACTTC CASGPTYTRYEQYF NA NA TRBJ2-7 TRBV2
TGCGCCAGCAGCGTGACAGGGGCTGGAAACACCATATATTTT CASSVTGAGNTIYF TRBD1 NA TRBJ1-3 TRBV5-1
TGTGCCAGCAGCCAAGATCTTATCCTGACAGGGGACTACGAGCAGTACTTC CASSQDLILTGDYEQYF TRBD1 NA TRBJ2-7 TRBV4-2
TGTGCCAGCGGAACCGGGACTAGAGACCCCTACGAGCAGTACTTC CASGTGTRDPYEQYF TRBD2 NA TRBJ2-7 TRBV5-4
TGCGCCAGCAGCTTAGGGGACACTGAAGCTTTCTTT CASSLGDTEAFF NA NA TRBJ1-1 TRBV5-1
TGTGCCAGCTCACCGGCTCAGGGTTTTAATTCACCCCTCCACTTT CASSPAQGFNSPLHF NA NA TRBJ1-6 TRBV18
TGTGCCAGCAGCCCCACCGGGACTAGACCGCTTAAAGGTGAGCAAGAGACCCAGTACTTC CASSPTGTRPLKGEQETQYF NA NA TRBJ2-5 TRBV12-1
TGTGCCAGCAGGTGGAGGGAGGGTGAAGCTTTCTTT CASRWREGEAFF NA NA TRBJ1-1 TRBV27
TGTGCCAGCAGTTTGACAGATACTAGGAGCTACACCTTC CASSLTDTRSYTF NA NA TRBJ1-2 TRBV28
TGCGCCAGCAGCCAGGAAAAGAGGGGCGGTGCTTTCTTT CASSQEKRGGAFF NA NA TRBJ1-1 TRBV4-1
TGTGCCAGCAGCTTAGGCGGCTCCTATAATTCACCCCTCCACTTT CASSLGGSYNSPLHF NA NA TRBJ1-6 TRBV11-2
TGCGCCAGCAGCCAGGACGGCCGGGTAGACAATGAGCAGTTCTTC CASSQDGRVDNEQFF NA NA TRBJ2-1 TRBV4-1
TGTGCCAGCAGCTTGGCCGGGACAGGGGGATCCTACAATGAGCAGTTCTTC CASSLAGTGGSYNEQFF TRBD1 NA TRBJ2-1 TRBV5-4
TGTGCCAGTATGCGGACTAGCGGGAATAAGCAGTACTTC CASMRTSGNKQYF TRBD2 once TRBJ2-7 TRBV19
TGTGCCAGCGGTAAATTAAGCAATGAGCAGTTCTTC CASGKLSNEQFF NA NA TRBJ2-1 TRBV2
TGCGCCAGCAGCTTGGGGACAGGGTACAATGAGCAGTTCTTC CASSLGTGYNEQFF TRBD1 few TRBJ2-1 TRBV5-1
TGTGCCAGCAGCTCCCGGGACTCAAACACTGAAGCTTTCTTT CASSSRDSNTEAFF NA NA TRBJ1-1 TRBV3-1/TRBV3-2
TGTGCCATCAGTGAGGGGACAGGGGTGAGGGCTATGCATTTT CAISEGTGVRAMHF TRBD1 NA TRBJ2-3 TRBV10-3
TGTGCCAGCAGTCCAGACTATGGCTACACCTTC CASSPDYGYTF NA NA TRBJ1-2 TRBV2
TGTGCCAGCAGCGCGACAGAAGAGACCCAGTACTTC CASSATEETQYF NA NA TRBJ2-5 TRBV2
TGTGCCAGCAGTTACTCAGGAACGGTCCCCAACTATGGCTACACCTTC CASSYSGTVPNYGYTF NA once TRBJ1-2 TRBV6-5
TGTGCCAGCAGTTACTCGCCTCGAGCAGGGAAAGGGGCAGATACGCAGTATTTT CASSYSPRAGKGADTQYF NA once TRBJ2-3 TRBV6-2/TRBV6-3
TGTGCCAGCAGTTACGGGACAGGCGCCGTGGGCGATGAGCAGTTCTTC CASSYGTGAVGDEQFF TRBD1 NA TRBJ2-1 TRBV6-5
TGTGCCAGCAGTTACCGACTAGCGAACACCGGGGAGCTGTTTTTT CASSYRLANTGELFF NA NA TRBJ2-2 TRBV6-2/TRBV6-3
TGTGCCAGCAGCAGGGGGACAGTCTCCTCTGGGGCCAACGTCCTGACTTTC CASSRGTVSSGANVLTF TRBD1 once TRBJ2-6 TRBV5-6
TGTGCCAGCAGTGAACGCCTCCCAAACACTGAAGCTTTCTTT CASSERLPNTEAFF NA NA TRBJ1-1 TRBV2
TGTGCCAGCAGCTTTCAGGGATATGAGCAGTTCTTC CASSFQGYEQFF NA NA TRBJ2-1 TRBV11-2
TGTGCCAGTAGGGGAAACGGGACCTACAATCAGCCCCAGCATTTT CASRGNGTYNQPQHF NA NA TRBJ1-5 TRBV19
TGTGCCAGCTGGGGACAGGGAGAGGCCTACGAGCAGTACTTC CASWGQGEAYEQYF TRBD1 NA TRBJ2-7 TRBV2
TGCAGTGCTAGTAGGGGAAACACCGGGGAGCTGTTTTTT CSASRGNTGELFF NA NA TRBJ2-2 TRBV20-1
TGTGCCAGCAGTTCCCAGGGGCTGAACACTGAAGCTTTCTTT CASSSQGLNTEAFF NA once TRBJ1-1 TRBV28
TGTGCCAGCAGCCAAGTCCTCCGTAGCGGGAGTCCCTACGAGCAGTACTTC CASSQVLRSGSPYEQYF TRBD2 once TRBJ2-7 TRBV3-1/TRBV3-2
TGCGCCAGCAGCCAAGCAGGGAAGAGTCTGCACGGGGAGCTGTTTTTT CASSQAGKSLHGELFF NA few TRBJ2-2 TRBV4-1
TGTGCCAGCAGCGTAATAGAGACTAGCGGGTTGGGTGAGCAGTTCTTC CASSVIETSGLGEQFF TRBD2 NA TRBJ2-1 TRBV9
TGTGCCAGCAGCTTAGTTCAGAATATTGAAGCTTTCTTT CASSLVQNIEAFF NA NA TRBJ1-1 TRBV7-2
TGTGCCAGCAGCCCGCAACGGGCGGTGAACACTGAAGCTTTCTTT CASSPQRAVNTEAFF NA NA TRBJ1-1 TRBV7-9
TGTGCCAGTAGTATAGGGACCTCTGGAAACACCATATATTTT CASSIGTSGNTIYF NA NA TRBJ1-3 TRBV19
TGTGCCAGCAGCGCGACAGAATACGAGCAGTACTTC CASSATEYEQYF NA NA TRBJ2-7 TRBV3-1/TRBV3-2
TGTGCCAGCAGTTGGAGGACTAGCGGGGCGGTAGATACGCAGTATTTT CASSWRTSGAVDTQYF TRBD2 NA TRBJ2-3 TRBV28
TGTGCCAGCAGCCCCGGGGGTCCCTACGAGCAGTACTTC CASSPGGPYEQYF NA NA TRBJ2-7 TRBV11-2
TGTGCCAGCAGCCTAAGACAGGGCCCTAACTATGGCTACACCTTC CASSLRQGPNYGYTF TRBD1 NA TRBJ1-2 TRBV3-1/TRBV3-2